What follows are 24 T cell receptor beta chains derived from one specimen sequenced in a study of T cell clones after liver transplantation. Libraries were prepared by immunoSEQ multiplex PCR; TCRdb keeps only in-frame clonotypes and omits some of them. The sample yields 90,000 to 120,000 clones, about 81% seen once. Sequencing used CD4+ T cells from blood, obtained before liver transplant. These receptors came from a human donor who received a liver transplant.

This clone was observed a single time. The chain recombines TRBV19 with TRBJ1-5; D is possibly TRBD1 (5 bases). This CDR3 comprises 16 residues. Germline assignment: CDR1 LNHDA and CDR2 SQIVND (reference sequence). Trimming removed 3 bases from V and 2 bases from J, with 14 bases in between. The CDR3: CASSIGDLVGNQPQHF. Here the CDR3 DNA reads TGTGCCAGTAGTATTGGGGACCTGGTCGGCAATCAGCCCCAGCATTTT. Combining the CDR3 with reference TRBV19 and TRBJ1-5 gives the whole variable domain DGGITQSPKYLFRKEGQNVTLSCEQNLNHDAMYWYRQDPGQGLRLIYYSQIVNDFQKGDIAEGYSVSREKKESFPLTVTSAQKNPTAFYLCASSIGDLVGNQPQHFGDGTRLSIL.

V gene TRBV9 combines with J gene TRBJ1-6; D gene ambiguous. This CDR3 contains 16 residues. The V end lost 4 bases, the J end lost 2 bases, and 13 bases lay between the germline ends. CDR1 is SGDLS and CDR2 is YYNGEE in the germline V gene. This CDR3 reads CASSPGGVAYNSPLHF. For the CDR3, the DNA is TGTGCCAGCAGCCCAGGCGGGGTCGCCTATAATTCACCCCTCCACTTT.

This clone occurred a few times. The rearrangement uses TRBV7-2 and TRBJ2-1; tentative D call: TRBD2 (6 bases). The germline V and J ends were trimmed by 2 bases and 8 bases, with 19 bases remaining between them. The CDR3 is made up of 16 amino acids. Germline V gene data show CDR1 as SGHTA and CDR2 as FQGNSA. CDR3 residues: CASSLRGSDYEDEQFF. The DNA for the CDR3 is TGTGCCAGCAGCTTACGGGGGAGCGACTATGAGGATGAGCAGTTCTTC.

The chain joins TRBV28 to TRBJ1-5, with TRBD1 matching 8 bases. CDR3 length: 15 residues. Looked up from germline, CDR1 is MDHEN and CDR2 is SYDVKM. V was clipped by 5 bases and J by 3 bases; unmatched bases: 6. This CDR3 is CASSPRDRHNQPQHF. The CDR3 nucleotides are TGTGCCAGCAGTCCCCGGGACAGGCACAATCAGCCCCAGCATTTT.

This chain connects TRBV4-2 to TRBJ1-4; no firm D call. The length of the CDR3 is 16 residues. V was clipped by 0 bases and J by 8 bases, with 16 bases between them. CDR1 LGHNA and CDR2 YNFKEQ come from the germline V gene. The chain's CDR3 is CASSQERNRVGEKLFF. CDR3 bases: TGTGCCAGCAGCCAAGAGCGGAATAGGGTCGGCGAAAAACTGTTTTTT.

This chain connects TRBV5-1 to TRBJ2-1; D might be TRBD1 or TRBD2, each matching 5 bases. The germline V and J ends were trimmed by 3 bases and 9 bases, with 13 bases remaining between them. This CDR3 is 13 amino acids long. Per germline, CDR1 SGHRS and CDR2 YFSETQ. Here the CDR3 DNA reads TGCGCCAGCAGCTCCGGGACCCGCGGTGAGCAGTTCTTC. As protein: CASSSGTRGEQFF.

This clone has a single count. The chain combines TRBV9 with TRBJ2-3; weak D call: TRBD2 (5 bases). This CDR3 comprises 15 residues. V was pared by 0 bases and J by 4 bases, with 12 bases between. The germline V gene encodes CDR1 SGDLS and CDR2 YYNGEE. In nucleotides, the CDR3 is TGTGCCAGCAGCGTAGGGGCCAGCGGCCCAGATACGCAGTATTTT. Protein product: CASSVGASGPDTQYF.

The CDR3 is CASSQDPQGVEQFF. In nucleotides, the CDR3 is TGCGCCAGCAGCCAAGATCCACAGGGAGTTGAGCAGTTCTTC. The chain combines TRBV4-3 with TRBJ2-1, with D possibly being TRBD1 (6 bases). This CDR3 has 14 amino acids. V was pared by 0 bases and J by 9 bases, with 12 bases between. Germline V gene sequence: CDR1 LGHNA, CDR2 YSLEER.

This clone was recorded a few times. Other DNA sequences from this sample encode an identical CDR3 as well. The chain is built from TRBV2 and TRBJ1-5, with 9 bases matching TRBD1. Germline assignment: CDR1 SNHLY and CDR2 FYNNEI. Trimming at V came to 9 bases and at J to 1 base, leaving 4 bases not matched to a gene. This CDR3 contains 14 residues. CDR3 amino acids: CASRGQGSNQPQHF. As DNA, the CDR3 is TGTGCCAGTAGGGGACAGGGAAGCAATCAGCCCCAGCATTTT.

The CDR3 nucleotides read TGTGCCAGCAGCCCGCCCTTCCGGATCTCTGGGGCCAACGTCCTGACTTTC. It specifies CASSPPFRISGANVLTF. V usage is TRBV7-9 and J usage is TRBJ2-6; no definite D call. This CDR3 has 17 amino acids. The germline CDR1 and CDR2 sequences are SEHNR and FQNEAQ (reference sequence). Trimming took off 5 bases at V and 0 bases at J, with 14 bases between the two ends.

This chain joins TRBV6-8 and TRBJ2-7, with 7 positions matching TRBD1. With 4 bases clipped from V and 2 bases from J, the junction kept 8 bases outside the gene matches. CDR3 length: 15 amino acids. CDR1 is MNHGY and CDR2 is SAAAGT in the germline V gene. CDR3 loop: CASSLGTALTYEQYF. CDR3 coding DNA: TGTGCCAGCAGTTTGGGGACAGCATTAACCTACGAGCAGTACTTC.

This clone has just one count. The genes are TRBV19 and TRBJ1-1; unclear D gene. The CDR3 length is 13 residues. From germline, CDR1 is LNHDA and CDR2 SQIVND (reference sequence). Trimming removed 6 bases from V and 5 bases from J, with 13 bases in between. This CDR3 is CASRVRGGTEAFF. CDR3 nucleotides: TGTGCCAGTAGAGTACGGGGAGGTACTGAAGCTTTCTTT. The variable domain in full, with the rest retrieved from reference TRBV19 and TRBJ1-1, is DGGITQSPKYLFRKEGQNVTLSCEQNLNHDAMYWYRQDPGQGLRLIYYSQIVNDFQKGDIAEGYSVSREKKESFPLTVTSAQKNPTAFYLCASRVRGGTEAFFGQGTRLTVV.

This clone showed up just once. CDR3 in DNA: TGTGCCAGCAGCCCAGGGGACTATGACAATGAGCAGTTCTTC. Its protein product is CASSPGDYDNEQFF. V and J are TRBV9 and TRBJ2-1; D is perhaps TRBD2 (7 bases). Trimming left V 4 bases short and J 5 bases short, with 13 bases between. Germline V gene sequence: CDR1 SGDLS, CDR2 YYNGEE. The CDR3 runs to 14 residues.

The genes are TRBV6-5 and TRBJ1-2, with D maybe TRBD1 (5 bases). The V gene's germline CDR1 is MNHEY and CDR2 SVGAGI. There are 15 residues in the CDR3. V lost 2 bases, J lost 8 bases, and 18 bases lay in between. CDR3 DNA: TGTGCCAGCAGTTACGGTGGGACGGCCAGAGGGGGCTACACCTTC. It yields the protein CASSYGGTARGGYTF.

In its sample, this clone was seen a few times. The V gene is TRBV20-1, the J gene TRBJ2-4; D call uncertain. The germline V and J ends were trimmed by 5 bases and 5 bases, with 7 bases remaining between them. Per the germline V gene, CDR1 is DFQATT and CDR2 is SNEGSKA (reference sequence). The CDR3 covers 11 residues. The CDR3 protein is CSAAPENIQYF. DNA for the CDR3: TGCAGTGCTGCCCCCGAAAACATTCAGTACTTC.

The CDR3 here is CASSISTTNEKLFF. CDR3 DNA: TGTGCCAGCAGTATTTCAACAACTAATGAAAAACTGTTTTTT. The rearrangement links TRBV6-5 to TRBJ1-4; D ambiguous. The CDR3 is made up of 14 amino acids. Trimming removed 5 bases from V and 0 bases from J, with 7 bases in between. CDR1 and CDR2 (germline): MNHEY, SVGAGI.

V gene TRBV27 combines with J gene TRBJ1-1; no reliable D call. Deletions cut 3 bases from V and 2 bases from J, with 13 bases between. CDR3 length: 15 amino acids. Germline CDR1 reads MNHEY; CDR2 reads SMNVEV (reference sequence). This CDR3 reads CASSFFSGSNTEAFF. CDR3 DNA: TGTGCCAGCAGTTTTTTCTCTGGATCTAACACTGAAGCTTTCTTT.

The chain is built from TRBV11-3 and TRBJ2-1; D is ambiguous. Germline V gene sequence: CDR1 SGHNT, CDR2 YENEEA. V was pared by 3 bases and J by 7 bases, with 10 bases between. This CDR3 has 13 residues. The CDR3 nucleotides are TGTGCCAGCAGCTTGGGCGGCGAAAATGAGCAGTTCTTC. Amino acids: CASSLGGENEQFF.

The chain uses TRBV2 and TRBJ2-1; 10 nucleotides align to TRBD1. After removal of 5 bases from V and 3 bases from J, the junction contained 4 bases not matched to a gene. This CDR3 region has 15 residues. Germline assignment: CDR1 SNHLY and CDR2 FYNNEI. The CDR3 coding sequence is TGTGCCAGCAGTCGACAGGGGGCGAACTACAATGAGCAGTTCTTC. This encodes CASSRQGANYNEQFF.

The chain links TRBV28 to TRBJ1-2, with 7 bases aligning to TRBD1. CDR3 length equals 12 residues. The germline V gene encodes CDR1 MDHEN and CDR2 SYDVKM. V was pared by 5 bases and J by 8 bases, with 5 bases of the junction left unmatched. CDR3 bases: TGTGCCAGCAGTGACAGGGTTCGAGGCTACACCTTC. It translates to CASSDRVRGYTF.

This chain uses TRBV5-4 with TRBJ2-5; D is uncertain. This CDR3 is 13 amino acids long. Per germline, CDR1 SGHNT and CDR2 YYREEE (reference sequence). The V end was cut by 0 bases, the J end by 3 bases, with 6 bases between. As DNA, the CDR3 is TGTGCCAGCAGCTTGGGGAATGAAGAGACCCAGTACTTC. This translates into CASSLGNEETQYF.

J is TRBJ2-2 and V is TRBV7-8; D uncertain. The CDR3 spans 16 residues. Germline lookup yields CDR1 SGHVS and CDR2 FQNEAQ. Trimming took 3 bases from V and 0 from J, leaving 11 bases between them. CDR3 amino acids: CASSFLSTANTGELFF. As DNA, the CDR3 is TGTGCCAGCAGCTTCCTAAGTACCGCGAACACCGGGGAGCTGTTTTTT.

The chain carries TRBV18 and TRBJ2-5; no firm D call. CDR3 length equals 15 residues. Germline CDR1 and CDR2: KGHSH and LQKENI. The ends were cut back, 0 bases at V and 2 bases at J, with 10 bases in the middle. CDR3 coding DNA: TGTGCCAGCTCACCACCGGACGGTATACAAGAGACCCAGTACTTC. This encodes CASSPPDGIQETQYF.

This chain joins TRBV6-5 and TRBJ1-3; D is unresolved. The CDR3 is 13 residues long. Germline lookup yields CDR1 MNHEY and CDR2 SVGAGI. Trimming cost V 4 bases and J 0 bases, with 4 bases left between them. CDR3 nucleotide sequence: TGTGCCAGCAGTTTTGGCTCTGGAAACACCATATATTTT. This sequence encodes CASSFGSGNTIYF.